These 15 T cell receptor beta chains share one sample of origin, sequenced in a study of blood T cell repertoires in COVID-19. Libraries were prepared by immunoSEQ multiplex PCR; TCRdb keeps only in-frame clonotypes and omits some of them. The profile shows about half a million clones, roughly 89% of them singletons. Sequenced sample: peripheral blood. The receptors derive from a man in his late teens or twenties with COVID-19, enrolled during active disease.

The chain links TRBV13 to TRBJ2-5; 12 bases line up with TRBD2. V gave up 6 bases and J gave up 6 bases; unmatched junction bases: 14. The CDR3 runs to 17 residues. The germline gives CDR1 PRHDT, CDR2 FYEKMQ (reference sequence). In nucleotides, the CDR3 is TGTGCCAGCAGTCCATCGGCTAGCGGGAGGGCGGTGAAGACCCAGTACTTC. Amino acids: CASSPSASGRAVKTQYF. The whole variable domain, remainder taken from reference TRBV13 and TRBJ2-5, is AAGVIQSPRHLIKEKRETATLKCYPIPRHDTVYWYQQGPGQDPQFLISFYEKMQSDKGSIPDRFSAQQFSDYHSELNMSSLELGDSALYFCASSPSASGRAVKTQYFGPGTRLLVL.

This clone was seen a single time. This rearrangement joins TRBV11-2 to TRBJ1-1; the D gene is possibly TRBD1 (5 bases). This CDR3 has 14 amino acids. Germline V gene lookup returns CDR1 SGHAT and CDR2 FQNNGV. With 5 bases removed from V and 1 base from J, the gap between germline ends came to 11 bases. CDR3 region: CASSRPTGNTEAFF. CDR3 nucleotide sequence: TGTGCCAGCAGCCGCCCCACAGGGAACACTGAAGCTTTCTTT.

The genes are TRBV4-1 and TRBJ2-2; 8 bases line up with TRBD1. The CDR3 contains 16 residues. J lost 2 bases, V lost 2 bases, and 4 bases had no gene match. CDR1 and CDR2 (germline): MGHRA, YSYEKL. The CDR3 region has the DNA TGCGCCAGCAGCCAACTTGACAGGGGTAACACCGGGGAGCTGTTTTTT. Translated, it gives CASSQLDRGNTGELFF.

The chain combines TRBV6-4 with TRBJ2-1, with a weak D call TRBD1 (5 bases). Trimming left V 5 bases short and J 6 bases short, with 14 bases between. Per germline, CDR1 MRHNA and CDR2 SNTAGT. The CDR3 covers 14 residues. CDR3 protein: CASSTGHSANEQFF. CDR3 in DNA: TGTGCCAGCAGTACCGGACACTCGGCCAATGAGCAGTTCTTC.

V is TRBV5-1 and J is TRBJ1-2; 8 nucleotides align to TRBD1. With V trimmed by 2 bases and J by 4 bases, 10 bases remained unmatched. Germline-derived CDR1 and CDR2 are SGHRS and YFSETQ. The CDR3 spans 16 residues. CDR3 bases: TGCGCCAGCAGCTTAACTCCCCGGGACAGGAGCTATGGCTACACCTTC. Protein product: CASSLTPRDRSYGYTF.

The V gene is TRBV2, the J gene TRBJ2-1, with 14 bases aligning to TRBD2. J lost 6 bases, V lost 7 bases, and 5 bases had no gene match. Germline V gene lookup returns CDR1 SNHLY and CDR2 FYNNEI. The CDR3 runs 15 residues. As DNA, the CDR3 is TGTGCCAGCACCCTGACTAGCGGGAGGGCCAATGAGCAGTTCTTC. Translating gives CASTLTSGRANEQFF.

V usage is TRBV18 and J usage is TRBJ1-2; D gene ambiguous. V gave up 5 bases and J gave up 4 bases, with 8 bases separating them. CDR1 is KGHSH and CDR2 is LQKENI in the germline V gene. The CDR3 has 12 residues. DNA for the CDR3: TGTGCCAGCTCAGGGTCGGGCTATGGCTACACCTTC. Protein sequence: CASSGSGYGYTF.

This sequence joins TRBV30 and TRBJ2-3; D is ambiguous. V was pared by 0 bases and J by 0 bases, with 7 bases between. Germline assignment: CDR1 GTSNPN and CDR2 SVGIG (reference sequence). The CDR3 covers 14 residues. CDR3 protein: CAWSVPRSTDTQYF. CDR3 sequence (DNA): TGTGCCTGGAGTGTACCCAGGAGCACAGATACGCAGTATTTT.

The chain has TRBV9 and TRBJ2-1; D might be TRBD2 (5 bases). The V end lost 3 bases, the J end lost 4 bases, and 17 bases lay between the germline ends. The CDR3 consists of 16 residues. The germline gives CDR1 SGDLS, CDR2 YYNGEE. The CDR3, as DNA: TGTGCCAGCAGCGCCCGGGGTGGGGTAACTTACAATGAGCAGTTCTTC. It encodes CASSARGGVTYNEQFF.

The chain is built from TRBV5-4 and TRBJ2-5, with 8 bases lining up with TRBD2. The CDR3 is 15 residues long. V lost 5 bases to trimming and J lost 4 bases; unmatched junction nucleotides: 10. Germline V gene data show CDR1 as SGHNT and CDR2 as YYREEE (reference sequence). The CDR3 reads CASRQELAAGETQYF. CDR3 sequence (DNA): TGTGCCAGCAGGCAAGAACTAGCGGCCGGAGAGACCCAGTACTTC.

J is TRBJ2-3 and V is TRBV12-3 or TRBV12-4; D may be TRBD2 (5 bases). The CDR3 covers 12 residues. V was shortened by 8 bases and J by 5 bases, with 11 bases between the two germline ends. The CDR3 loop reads CASDDRGDTQYF. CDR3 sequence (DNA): TGTGCCAGCGACGACCGGGGAGATACGCAGTATTTT.

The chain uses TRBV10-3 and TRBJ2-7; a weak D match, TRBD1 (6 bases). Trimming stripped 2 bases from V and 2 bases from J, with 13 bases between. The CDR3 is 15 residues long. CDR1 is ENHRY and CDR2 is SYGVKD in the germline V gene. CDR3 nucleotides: TGTGCCATCAGTGAGAGACAGGCCGATACCTACGAGCAGTACTTC. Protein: CAISERQADTYEQYF.

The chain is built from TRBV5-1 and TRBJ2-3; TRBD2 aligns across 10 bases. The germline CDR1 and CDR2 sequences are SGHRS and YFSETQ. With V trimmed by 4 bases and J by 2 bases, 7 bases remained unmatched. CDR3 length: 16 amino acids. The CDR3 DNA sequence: TGCGCCAGCAGCCGTAGCGGGGGGCGAGACACAGATACGCAGTATTTT. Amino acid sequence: CASSRSGGRDTDTQYF.

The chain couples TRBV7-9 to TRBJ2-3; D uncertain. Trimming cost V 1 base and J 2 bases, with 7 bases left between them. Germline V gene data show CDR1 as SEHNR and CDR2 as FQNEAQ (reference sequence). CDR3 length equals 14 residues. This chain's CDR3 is CASSLGIATDTQYF. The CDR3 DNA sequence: TGTGCCAGCAGCTTAGGGATAGCCACAGATACGCAGTATTTT. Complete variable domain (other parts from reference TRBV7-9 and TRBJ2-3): DTGVSQNPRHKITKRGQNVTFRCDPISEHNRLYWYRQTLGQGPEFLTYFQNEAQLEKSRLLSDRFSAERPKGSFSTLEIQRTEQGDSAMYLCASSLGIATDTQYFGPGTRLTVL.

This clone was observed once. This CDR3 is CASTPLGTGHYGYTF. CDR3 in DNA: TGTGCCAGCACCCCGCTTGGGACAGGGCACTATGGCTACACCTTC. V is TRBV27 and J is TRBJ1-2, with 9 positions matching TRBD1. V shed 7 bases and J 3 bases; nucleotides not matched to a gene: 9. The CDR3 consists of 15 residues. The germline CDR1 and CDR2 sequences are MNHEY and SMNVEV (reference sequence).